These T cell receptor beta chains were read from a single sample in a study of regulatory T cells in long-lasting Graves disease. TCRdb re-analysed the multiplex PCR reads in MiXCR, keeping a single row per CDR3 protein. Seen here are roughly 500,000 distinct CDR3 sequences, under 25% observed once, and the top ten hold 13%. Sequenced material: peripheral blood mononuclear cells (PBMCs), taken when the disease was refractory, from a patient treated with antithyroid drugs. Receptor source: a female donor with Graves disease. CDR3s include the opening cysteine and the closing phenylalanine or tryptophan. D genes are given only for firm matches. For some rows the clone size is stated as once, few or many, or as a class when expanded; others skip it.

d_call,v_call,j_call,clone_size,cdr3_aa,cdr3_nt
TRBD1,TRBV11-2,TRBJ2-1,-,CASSLPLTGSSYNEQFF,TGTGCCAGCAGCTTACCGTTGACAGGGAGCTCCTACAATGAGCAGTTCTTC
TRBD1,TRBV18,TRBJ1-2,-,CASTSSGTGGAYGYTF,TGTGCCAGCACATCCTCCGGGACAGGGGGCGCCTATGGCTACACCTTC
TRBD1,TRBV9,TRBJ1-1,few,CASSLTGTANTEAFF,TGTGCCAGCAGCCTCACAGGGACAGCGAACACTGAAGCTTTCTTT
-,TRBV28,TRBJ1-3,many,CASSSAGSSGNTIYF,TGTGCCAGCAGTTCAGCAGGTAGCTCTGGAAACACCATATATTTT
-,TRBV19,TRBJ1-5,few,CASSMGGYGNQPQHF,TGTGCCAGTAGTATGGGAGGGTATGGCAATCAGCCCCAGCATTTT
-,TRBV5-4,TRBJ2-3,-,CASSKRGAGYTDTQYF,TGTGCCAGCAGCAAACGTGGGGCCGGTTACACAGATACGCAGTATTTT
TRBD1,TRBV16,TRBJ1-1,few,CASSLPTGPGAEAFF,TGTGCCAGCAGCCTCCCGACAGGGCCTGGTGCTGAAGCTTTCTTT
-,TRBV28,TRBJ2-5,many,CASSLPGKETQYF,TGTGCCAGCAGTTTACCCGGAAAAGAGACCCAGTACTTC
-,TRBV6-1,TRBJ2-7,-,CASRSGFSYEQYF,TGTGCCAGCAGATCAGGATTCTCCTACGAGCAGTACTTC
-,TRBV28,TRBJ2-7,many,CASSLFQGSAYEQYF,TGTGCCAGCAGTTTATTCCAGGGGTCCGCCTACGAGCAGTACTTC
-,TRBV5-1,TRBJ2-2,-,CASSRESNTGELFF,TGCGCCAGCAGTCGGGAGTCGAACACCGGGGAGCTGTTTTTT
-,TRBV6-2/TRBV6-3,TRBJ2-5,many,CASSTAAVRETQYF,TGTGCCAGCAGTACGGCAGCGGTCAGAGAGACCCAGTACTTC
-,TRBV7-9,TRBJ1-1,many,CASSFQGAEAFF,TGTGCCAGCAGCTTCCAAGGGGCTGAAGCTTTCTTT
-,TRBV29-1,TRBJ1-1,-,CSFRGALNTEAFF,TGCAGCTTCCGGGGGGCCCTGAACACTGAAGCTTTCTTT
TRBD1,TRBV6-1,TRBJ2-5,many,CASRPGQEETQYF,TGTGCCAGCAGACCGGGACAGGAGGAGACCCAGTACTTC
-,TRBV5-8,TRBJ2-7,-,CASSFGVMEQYF,TGTGCCAGCAGCTTTGGGGTAATGGAGCAGTACTTC
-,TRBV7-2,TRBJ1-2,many,CASSPIFTDPYGYTF,TGTGCCAGCAGCCCCATCTTTACGGATCCCTATGGCTACACCTTC
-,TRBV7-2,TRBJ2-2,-,CASSRDVAGELFF,TGTGCCAGCAGCCGGGACGTAGCCGGGGAGCTGTTTTTT
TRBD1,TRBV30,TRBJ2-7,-,CAWSRDSNYEQYF,TGTGCCTGGAGTAGGGACAGCAACTACGAGCAGTACTTC
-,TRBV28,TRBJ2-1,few,CASSGDNEQFF,TGTGCCAGCTCAGGGGACAATGAGCAGTTCTTC
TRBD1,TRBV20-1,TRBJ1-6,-,CSGTGGLDSPLHF,TGCAGTGGGACAGGGGGCTTAGATTCACCCCTCCACTTT
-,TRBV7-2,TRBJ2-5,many,CASSLVGQETQYF,TGTGCCAGCAGCTTAGTCGGGCAAGAGACCCAGTACTTC
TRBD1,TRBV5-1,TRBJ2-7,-,CASQGDRDHEQYF,TGCGCCAGCCAAGGGGACAGGGACCACGAGCAGTACTTC
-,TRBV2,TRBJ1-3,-,CASSEAFRTIRSGNTIYF,TGTGCCAGCAGTGAAGCTTTCCGGACTATCCGCTCTGGAAACACCATATATTTT
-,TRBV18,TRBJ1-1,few,CASSPLVLNTEAFF,TGTGCCAGCTCACCCTTGGTCCTGAACACTGAAGCTTTCTTT
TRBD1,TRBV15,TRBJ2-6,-,CATSREKGAGGSGANVLTF,TGTGCCACCAGCAGAGAAAAAGGGGCAGGGGGATCTGGGGCCAACGTCCTGACTTTC
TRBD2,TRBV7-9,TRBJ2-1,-,CASSFFSGRVNEQFF,TGTGCCAGCAGTTTTTTTAGCGGGAGGGTGAATGAGCAGTTCTTC
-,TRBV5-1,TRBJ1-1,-,CASSLDNGDTEAFF,TGCGCCAGCAGCTTGGACAACGGGGACACTGAAGCTTTCTTT
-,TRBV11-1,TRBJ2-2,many,CASSLGGAGELFF,TGTGCCAGCAGCTTAGGTGGCGCCGGGGAGCTGTTTTTT
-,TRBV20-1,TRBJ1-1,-,CSARNPTMRGTEAFF,TGCAGTGCTAGAAACCCCACCATGAGGGGGACTGAAGCTTTCTTT
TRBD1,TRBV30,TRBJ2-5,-,CAWSVRRQGAETQYF,TGTGCCTGGAGTGTACGTCGACAGGGGGCGGAGACCCAGTACTTC
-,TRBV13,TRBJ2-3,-,CASSSSSTDTQYF,TGTGCCAGCAGCTCCTCGAGCACAGATACGCAGTATTTT
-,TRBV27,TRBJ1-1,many,CASSFREDTEAFF,TGTGCCAGCAGTTTCCGGGAGGACACTGAAGCTTTCTTT
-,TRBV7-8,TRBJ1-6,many,CASSPGQQAGSPLHF,TGTGCCAGCAGCCCCGGACAGCAAGCGGGTTCACCCCTCCACTTT
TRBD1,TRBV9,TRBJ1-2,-,CASSTRSPGQTYGYTF,TGTGCCAGCAGCACCCGAAGTCCGGGACAGACCTATGGCTACACCTTC
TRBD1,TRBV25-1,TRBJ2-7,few,CASRPGQVVHEQYF,TGTGCCAGCAGACCGGGACAGGTTGTTCACGAGCAGTACTTC
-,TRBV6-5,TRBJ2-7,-,CASSYSEGRYEQYF,TGTGCCAGCAGTTACTCGGAGGGAAGATACGAGCAGTACTTC
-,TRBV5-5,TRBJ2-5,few,CASSRAVESGGQETQYF,TGTGCCAGCAGCCGTGCCGTAGAGAGCGGAGGACAAGAGACCCAGTACTTC
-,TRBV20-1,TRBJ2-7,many,CSARVARGSYEQYF,TGCAGTGCTAGAGTAGCGAGGGGCTCCTACGAGCAGTACTTC
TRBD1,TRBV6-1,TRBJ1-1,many,CASTRGGGGAAFF,TGTGCCAGCACCAGGGGAGGGGGCGGCGCCGCTTTCTTT
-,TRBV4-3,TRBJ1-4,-,CASSPLGGVSEKLFF,TGCGCCAGCAGCCCCCTGGGAGGGGTGAGTGAAAAACTGTTTTTT
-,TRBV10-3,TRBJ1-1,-,CAISDWGNTEAFF,TGTGCCATCAGTGATTGGGGAAACACTGAAGCTTTCTTT
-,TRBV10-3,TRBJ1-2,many,CAIRSFADGYTF,TGTGCCATTCGTTCCTTTGCGGATGGCTACACCTTC
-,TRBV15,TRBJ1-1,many,CATSRENEAFF,TGTGCCACCAGCAGAGAAAATGAAGCTTTCTTT